What follows are 25 T cell receptor beta chains derived from one specimen sequenced in a study of Ad26.COV2.S vaccination and SARS-CoV-2 variants. The protocol was immunoSEQ multiplex PCR, while the TCRdb copy is restricted to in-frame clones and leaves out a portion. The sample has fewer than 900,000 clones, around 89% seen once. As to treatment: around 19 received Ad26.COV2.S at low or high dose, single or two shots; 5 received placebo; per-sample allocation not given. Sampling was performed 63 days after the first vaccine or placebo injection. This specimen was peripheral blood, taken in a trial of Ad26.COV2.S vaccine versus placebo. These receptors originate from a person aged 18-60 years who received the Ad26.COV2.S COVID-19 vaccine or a placebo.

The rearrangement joins TRBV5-6 to TRBJ2-7, with 8 bases lining up with TRBD2. In germline, CDR1 is SGHDT, CDR2 YYEEEE. The V and J ends lost 5 bases and 6 bases, in that order; junction bases with no gene match: 10. The CDR3 extends over 14 amino acids. The CDR3 spells CASRLSGGSGEQYF. CDR3 coding DNA: TGTGCCAGCAGGCTCTCGGGAGGGTCGGGCGAGCAGTACTTC.

The chain links TRBV19 to TRBJ1-1; the D gene is possibly TRBD1 (6 bases). The V end was cut by 4 bases, the J end by 6 bases, with 12 bases between. Germline V gene lookup returns CDR1 LNHDA and CDR2 SQIVND (reference sequence). CDR3 size: 13 residues. The CDR3 nucleotides read TGTGCCAGTAGTAAACCCGGGACACCTGAAGCTTTCTTT. Translation: CASSKPGTPEAFF. The complete variable domain, with remaining parts taken from reference TRBV19 and TRBJ1-1, reads DGGITQSPKYLFRKEGQNVTLSCEQNLNHDAMYWYRQDPGQGLRLIYYSQIVNDFQKGDIAEGYSVSREKKESFPLTVTSAQKNPTAFYLCASSKPGTPEAFFGQGTRLTVV.

V gene TRBV10-3 combines with J gene TRBJ2-5; the D gene is possibly TRBD2 (6 bases). Trimming took off 6 bases at V and 3 bases at J, with 23 bases between the two ends. Germline CDR1 is ENHRY and CDR2 is SYGVKD. The CDR3 has 17 residues. The CDR3 loop reads CAIRTGSEGQHKETQYF. Written as DNA, the CDR3 is TGTGCCATCAGGACCGGATCGGAGGGTCAGCACAAAGAGACCCAGTACTTC.

The gene calls are TRBV27 and TRBJ2-7; D is possibly TRBD2 (7 bases). With 1 base removed from V and 5 bases from J, the gap between germline ends came to 15 bases. CDR1 and CDR2 from the germline V gene are MNHEY and SMNVEV (reference sequence). There are 15 residues in the CDR3. This CDR3 is CASSLLGGRRDEQYF. The CDR3 region has the DNA TGTGCCAGCAGTTTATTGGGGGGGCGCCGGGACGAGCAGTACTTC.

The chain has TRBV30 and TRBJ1-5; 7 nucleotides match TRBD1. Germline V gene data show CDR1 as GTSNPN and CDR2 as SVGIG (reference sequence). The CDR3 totals 13 residues. Trimming took 4 bases from V and 7 from J; bases not matched to a gene: 7. The CDR3 coding sequence is TGTGCCTGGACCGGACAGGAGAAACAGCCCCAGCATTTT. This codes for CAWTGQEKQPQHF.

A single count supports this clone. V usage is TRBV30 and J usage is TRBJ1-4, with 8 bases lining up with TRBD1. The length of the CDR3 is 13 residues. The ends lost 4 bases at V and 7 bases at J; junction bases unmatched: 5. Germline V CDR1 and CDR2: GTSNPN, SVGIG (reference sequence). CDR3 in amino acids: CAWTRGQSEKLFF. The CDR3 DNA sequence: TGTGCCTGGACCAGGGGGCAAAGTGAAAAACTGTTTTTT.

The V call is TRBV5-1, the J call TRBJ2-6, with no clear D. The V end was cut by 5 bases, the J end by 4 bases, with 10 bases between. The CDR3 covers 14 residues. Germline V gives CDR1 SGHRS, CDR2 YFSETQ. The CDR3 DNA follows: TGCGCCAGCAGAGGACGTCCCGGGGCCAACGTCCTGACTTTC. Protein product: CASRGRPGANVLTF.

The chain has TRBV4-3 and TRBJ2-3; 12 nucleotides agree with TRBD2. There are 17 residues in the CDR3. The V and J ends lost 3 bases and 2 bases, in that order; junction bases with no gene match: 6. Germline lookup yields CDR1 LGHNA and CDR2 YSLEER. CDR3 sequence (DNA): TGCGCCAGCAGCCAGGATTCTAGCGGGGGGGCCACAGATACGCAGTATTTT. Its translation is CASSQDSSGGATDTQYF.

The chain joins TRBV12-3 or TRBV12-4 to TRBJ1-1; the match to TRBD1 covers 9 bases. This CDR3 has 13 amino acids. Trimming cost V 7 bases and J 7 bases; bases outside gene matches: 7. CDR3 sequence reads: CASTTGTGREAFF. CDR3 nucleotides: TGTGCCAGCACTACCGGGACAGGGCGTGAAGCTTTCTTT.

This clone was seen more than once but under ten times. The V call is TRBV10-1, the J call TRBJ2-2; perhaps D is TRBD1 or TRBD2 (6 bases each). V was cut by 2 bases and J by 0 bases, with 10 bases left in between. There are 16 residues in the CDR3. Germline-derived CDR1 and CDR2 are WNHNN and SYGVQD (reference sequence). CDR3 loop: CASSERGTPNTGELFF. In nucleotides, the CDR3 is TGCGCCAGCAGTGAGCGGGGGACACCGAACACCGGGGAGCTGTTTTTT.

V is TRBV6-1 and J is TRBJ1-2, with 11 bases aligning to TRBD1. CDR1 is MNHNS and CDR2 is SASEGT in the germline V gene. V shed 3 bases, J shed 6 bases, and the junction held 6 bases outside the gene matches. CDR3 length equals 15 residues. The CDR3 nucleotides read TGTGCCAGCAGTGATAGGGACAGGGGGTATAATGGCTACACCTTC. Protein sequence: CASSDRDRGYNGYTF.

This rearrangement joins TRBV6-5 to TRBJ1-3; D gene uncertain. The germline CDR1 and CDR2 sequences are MNHEY and SVGAGI. V lost 7 bases and J lost 2, with 6 bases in between. The CDR3 is made up of 12 amino acids. CDR3 residues: CASKQTGNTIYF. Here the CDR3 DNA reads TGTGCCAGCAAGCAGACTGGAAACACCATATATTTT.

The chain combines TRBV6-6 with TRBJ1-6; possibly TRBD1 for D (5 bases). Per the germline V gene, CDR1 is MNHNY and CDR2 is SVGAGI (reference sequence). The CDR3 is made up of 15 amino acids. V dropped 5 bases and J dropped 8 bases, with 16 bases sitting between them. CDR3 sequence: CASSPQGGADSPLHF. The DNA of the CDR3 is TGTGCCAGCAGTCCCCAGGGAGGGGCCGATTCACCCCTCCACTTT.

J is TRBJ2-5 and V is TRBV7-2; 8 bases line up with TRBD2. Unmatched junction bases numbered 7, after V lost 5 bases and J lost 5 bases. The germline V gene encodes CDR1 SGHTA and CDR2 FQGNSA. This CDR3 is built from 14 residues. The CDR3 bases are TGTGCCAGCAGCCCCGGGACTAGAGGGGAGACCCAGTACTTC. As protein: CASSPGTRGETQYF.

V gene TRBV7-4 combines with J gene TRBJ2-1; the match to TRBD2 covers 13 bases. Losses at the gene ends were 4 bases for V and 9 bases for J; bases not matched to a gene: 6. Germline values: CDR1 SGHVT, CDR2 SQSDAQ. This CDR3 contains 15 residues. The CDR3 loop is CASSSRTSGSAEQFF. In DNA form, the CDR3 reads TGTGCCAGCAGCTCCCGGACTAGCGGGAGCGCTGAGCAGTTCTTC.

This clone was observed a handful of times. This chain joins TRBV11-2 and TRBJ2-7; TRBD1 matches at 7 bases. V dropped 3 bases and J dropped 10; count of bases not matched to a gene: 6. The CDR3 has 12 residues. Germline V gene sequence: CDR1 SGHAT, CDR2 FQNNGV. In DNA form, the CDR3 reads TGTGCCAGCAGCTTTGCAGGACAGGATCAGTACTTC. Translated, it gives CASSFAGQDQYF.

The J gene is TRBJ2-4, the V gene TRBV30; D uncertain. Per germline, CDR1 GTSNPN and CDR2 SVGIG (reference sequence). The CDR3 runs 15 residues. V lost 1 base to trimming and J lost 0 bases, with 10 bases between them. The CDR3 sequence: CAWSDSLLAKNIQYF. The CDR3 nucleotides are TGTGCCTGGAGTGACAGTTTACTAGCCAAAAACATTCAGTACTTC.

In nucleotides, the CDR3 is TGCGCCAGCAGCCGCACGGGGGTCCTTCTCGATAATTCACCCCTCCACTTT. Translating gives CASSRTGVLLDNSPLHF. This chain connects TRBV5-1 to TRBJ1-6, with TRBD1 as a possible D gene (5 bases). The CDR3 is made up of 17 amino acids. The ends were cut back, 4 bases at V and 5 bases at J, with 19 bases in the middle. Germline-derived CDR1 and CDR2 are SGHRS and YFSETQ.

The genes are TRBV29-1 and TRBJ2-7; D is perhaps TRBD2 (5 bases). CDR3 length: 13 residues. Per germline, CDR1 SQVTM and CDR2 ANQGSEA. V lost 3 bases and J lost 3, with 12 bases in between. In DNA form, the CDR3 reads TGCAGCGTTGAGCCCGGGAAAGTCTACGAGCAGTACTTC. It yields the protein CSVEPGKVYEQYF.

The rearrangement uses TRBV11-2 and TRBJ2-1; D gene uncertain. Germline lookup yields CDR1 SGHAT and CDR2 FQNNGV. The CDR3 consists of 12 residues. Trimming cost V 3 bases and J 5 bases, with 5 bases left between them. The CDR3 nucleotides read TGTGCCAGCAGCTTGACGGACAATGAGCAGTTCTTC. This codes for CASSLTDNEQFF.

This sequence joins TRBV11-2 and TRBJ2-7, with 10 bases identical to TRBD1. Per germline, CDR1 SGHAT and CDR2 FQNNGV. This CDR3 contains 15 residues. V was clipped by 5 bases and J by 4 bases; unmatched bases: 8. The CDR3 region is CASSPRDRGTYEQYF. The CDR3 DNA sequence: TGTGCCAGCAGCCCCCGGGACAGGGGAACTTACGAGCAGTACTTC.

The chain recombines TRBV4-2 with TRBJ2-5, with D possibly being TRBD1 (5 bases). Deletions cut 0 bases from V and 5 bases from J, with 16 bases between. From germline, CDR1 is LGHNA and CDR2 YNFKEQ. This CDR3 comprises 16 residues. This chain's CDR3 is CASSQDGATTTETQYF. CDR3 DNA sequence: TGTGCCAGCAGCCAAGATGGGGCTACTACAACCGAGACCCAGTACTTC.

CDR3 amino acids: CASSTYRVGDEKLFF. The CDR3 DNA sequence: TGTGCCAGCAGTACCTACAGGGTGGGGGATGAAAAACTGTTTTTT. This rearrangement joins TRBV27 to TRBJ1-4; D is perhaps TRBD1 (6 bases). CDR3 length: 15 residues. Per the germline V gene, CDR1 is MNHEY and CDR2 is SMNVEV (reference sequence). Trimming removed 5 bases at V and 6 bases at J, with 16 bases between.

This chain uses TRBV6-5 with TRBJ2-5; 9 bases map to TRBD2. This CDR3 is built from 15 residues. From germline, CDR1 is MNHEY and CDR2 SVGAGI. Germline trimming cut 0 bases from V and 5 bases from J; bases unmatched to any gene: 4. CDR3: CASSYSRGGSETQYF. CDR3 nucleotide sequence: TGTGCCAGCAGTTACTCGCGGGGGGGGTCGGAGACCCAGTACTTC.

Comment on this clone: Distinct nucleotide sequences in the sample also encode this CDR3. This sequence joins TRBV5-6 and TRBJ2-7; no clear D gene. CDR1 is SGHDT, CDR2 YYEEEE, per germline. V lost 0 bases and J lost 4, with 2 bases in between. The length of the CDR3 is 11 residues. DNA for the CDR3: TGTGCCAGCAGCTTGGGTTACGAGCAGTACTTC. It yields the protein CASSLGYEQYF.